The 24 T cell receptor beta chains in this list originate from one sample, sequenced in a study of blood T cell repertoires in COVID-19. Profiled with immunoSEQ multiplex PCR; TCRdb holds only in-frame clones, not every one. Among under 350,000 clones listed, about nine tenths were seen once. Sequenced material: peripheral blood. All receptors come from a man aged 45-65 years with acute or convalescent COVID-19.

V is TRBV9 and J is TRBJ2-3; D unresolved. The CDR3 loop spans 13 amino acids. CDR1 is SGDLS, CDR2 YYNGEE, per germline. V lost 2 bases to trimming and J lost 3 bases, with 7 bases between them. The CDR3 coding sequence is TGTGCCAGCAGCGTTTCCCTGACAGATACGCAGTATTTT. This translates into CASSVSLTDTQYF. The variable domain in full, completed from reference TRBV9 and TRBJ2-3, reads DSGVTQTPKHLITATGQRVTLRCSPRSGDLSVYWYQQSLDQGLQFLIQYYNGEERAKGNILERFSAQQFPDLHSELNLSSLELGDSALYFCASSVSLTDTQYFGPGTRLTVL.

CDR3 bases: TGTGCCAGCACTAGACAGACGTACCAAGAGACCCAGTACTTC. Residues: CASTRQTYQETQYF. The rearrangement uses TRBV2 and TRBJ2-5; D might be TRBD1 (5 bases). The CDR3 contains 14 residues. Germline V gives CDR1 SNHLY, CDR2 FYNNEI. V was shortened by 7 bases and J by 0 bases, with 12 bases between the two germline ends. The entire variable domain, with the rest obtained from reference TRBV2 and TRBJ2-5, is as follows: EPEVTQTPSHQVTQMGQEVILRCVPISNHLYFYWYRQILGQKVEFLVSFYNNEISEKSEIFDDQFSVERPDGSNFTLKIRSTKLEDSAMYFCASTRQTYQETQYFGPGTRLLVL.

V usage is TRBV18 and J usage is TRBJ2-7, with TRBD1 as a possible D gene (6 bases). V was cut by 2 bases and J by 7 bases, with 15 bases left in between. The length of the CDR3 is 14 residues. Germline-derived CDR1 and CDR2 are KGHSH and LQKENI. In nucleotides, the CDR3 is TGTGCCAGCTCACCAGGCCAGGGGCGCGGAGAGCAGTACTTC. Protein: CASSPGQGRGEQYF.

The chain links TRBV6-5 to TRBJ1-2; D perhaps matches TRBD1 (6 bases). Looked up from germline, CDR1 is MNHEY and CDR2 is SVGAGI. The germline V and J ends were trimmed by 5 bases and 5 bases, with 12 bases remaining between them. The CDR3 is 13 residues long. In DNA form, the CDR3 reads TGTGCCAGCAGTAGCGCCGGGACATATGGCTACACCTTC. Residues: CASSSAGTYGYTF.

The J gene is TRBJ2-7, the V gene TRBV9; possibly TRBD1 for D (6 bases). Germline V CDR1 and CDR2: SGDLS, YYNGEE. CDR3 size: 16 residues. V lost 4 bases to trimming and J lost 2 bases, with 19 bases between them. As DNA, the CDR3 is TGTGCCAGCAGCCCCCCACCCCAGGGGCAAACCTACGAGCAGTACTTC. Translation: CASSPPPQGQTYEQYF.

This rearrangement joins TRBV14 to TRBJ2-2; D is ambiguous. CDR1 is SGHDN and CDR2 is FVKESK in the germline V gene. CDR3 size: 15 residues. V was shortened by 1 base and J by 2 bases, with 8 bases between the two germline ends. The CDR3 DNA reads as TGTGCCAGCAGCCAAGTGTCAGTCAACACCGGGGAGCTGTTTTTT. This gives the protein CASSQVSVNTGELFF.

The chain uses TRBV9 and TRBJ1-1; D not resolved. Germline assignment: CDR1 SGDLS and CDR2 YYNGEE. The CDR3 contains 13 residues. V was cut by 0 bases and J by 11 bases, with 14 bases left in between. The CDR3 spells CASSVAGSSGAFF. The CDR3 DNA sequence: TGTGCCAGCAGCGTAGCGGGATCCTCGGGGGCTTTCTTT.

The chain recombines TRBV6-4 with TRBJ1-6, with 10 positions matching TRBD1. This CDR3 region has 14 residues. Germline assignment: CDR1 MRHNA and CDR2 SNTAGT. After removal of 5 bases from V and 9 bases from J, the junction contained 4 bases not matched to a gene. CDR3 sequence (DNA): TGTGCCAGCAGTCTCGGACAGGGGGGTTCACCCCTCCACTTT. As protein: CASSLGQGGSPLHF.

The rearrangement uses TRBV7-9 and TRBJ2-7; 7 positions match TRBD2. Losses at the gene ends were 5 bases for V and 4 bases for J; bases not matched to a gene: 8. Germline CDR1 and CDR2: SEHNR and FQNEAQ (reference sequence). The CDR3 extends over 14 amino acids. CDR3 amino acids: CASSARTRGYEQYF. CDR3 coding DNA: TGTGCCAGCAGCGCTCGGACTAGAGGGTACGAGCAGTACTTC.

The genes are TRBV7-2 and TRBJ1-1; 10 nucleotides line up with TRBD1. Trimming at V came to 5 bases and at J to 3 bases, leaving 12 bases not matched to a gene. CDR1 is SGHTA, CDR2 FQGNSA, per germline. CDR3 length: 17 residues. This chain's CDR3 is CASSTRTGGEGDTEAFF. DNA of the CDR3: TGTGCCAGCAGCACCCGGACAGGGGGAGAGGGGGACACTGAAGCTTTCTTT.

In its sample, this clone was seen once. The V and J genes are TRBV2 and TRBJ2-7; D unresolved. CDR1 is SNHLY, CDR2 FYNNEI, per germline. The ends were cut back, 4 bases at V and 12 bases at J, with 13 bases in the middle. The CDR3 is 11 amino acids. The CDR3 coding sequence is TGTGCCAGCAGTGCCGGCGGCGACTTGTACTTC. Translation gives CASSAGGDLYF.

Here the CDR3 DNA reads TGTGCCAGCAGCCAGGACAGGGCCTACGAGCAGTACTTC. Translation gives CASSQDRAYEQYF. This chain joins TRBV3-1 (or the pseudogene TRBV3-2) and TRBJ2-7; 8 bases match TRBD1. The germline V gene has CDR1 LGHDT and CDR2 YNNKEL (reference sequence). The CDR3 loop spans 13 amino acids. V was pared by 3 bases and J by 2 bases, with 0 bases of the junction left unmatched.

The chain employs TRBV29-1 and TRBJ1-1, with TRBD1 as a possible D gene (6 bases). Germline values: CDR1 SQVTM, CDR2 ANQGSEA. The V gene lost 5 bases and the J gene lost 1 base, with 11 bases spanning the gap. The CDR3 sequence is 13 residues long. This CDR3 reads CSVSRGPNTEAFF. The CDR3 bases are TGCAGCGTTAGCAGGGGCCCGAACACTGAAGCTTTCTTT. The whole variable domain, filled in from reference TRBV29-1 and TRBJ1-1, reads SAVISQKPSRDICQRGTSLTIQCQVDSQVTMMFWYRQQPGQSLTLIATANQGSEATYESGFVIDKFPISRPNLTFSTLTVSNMSPEDSSIYLCSVSRGPNTEAFFGQGTRLTVV.

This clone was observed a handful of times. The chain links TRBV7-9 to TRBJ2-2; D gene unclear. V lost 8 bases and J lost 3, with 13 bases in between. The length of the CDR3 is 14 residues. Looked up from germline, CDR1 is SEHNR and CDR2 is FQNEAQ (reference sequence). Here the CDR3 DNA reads TGTGCCAGCGCTAGGCTTCGGCACACCGGGGAGCTGTTTTTT. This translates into CASARLRHTGELFF.

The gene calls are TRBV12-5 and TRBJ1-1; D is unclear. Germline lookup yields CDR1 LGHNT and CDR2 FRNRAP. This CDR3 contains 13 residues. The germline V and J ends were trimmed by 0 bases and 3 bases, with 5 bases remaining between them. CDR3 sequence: CASGLVRDTEAFF. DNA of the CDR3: TGTGCTAGTGGTTTGGTTCGAGACACTGAAGCTTTCTTT.

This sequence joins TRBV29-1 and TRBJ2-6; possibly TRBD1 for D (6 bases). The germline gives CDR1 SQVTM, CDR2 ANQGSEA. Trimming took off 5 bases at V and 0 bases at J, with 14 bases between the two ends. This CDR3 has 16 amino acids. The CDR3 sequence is CSVTGLADSGANVLTF. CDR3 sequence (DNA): TGCAGCGTTACAGGGTTGGCGGACTCTGGGGCCAACGTCCTGACTTTC.

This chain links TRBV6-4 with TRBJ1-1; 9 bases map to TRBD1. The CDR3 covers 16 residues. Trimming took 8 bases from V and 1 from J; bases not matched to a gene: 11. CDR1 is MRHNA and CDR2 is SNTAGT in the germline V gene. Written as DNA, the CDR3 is TGTGCCAGCTACCTCGACAGGGGGATAGGGAACACTGAAGCTTTCTTT. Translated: CASYLDRGIGNTEAFF.

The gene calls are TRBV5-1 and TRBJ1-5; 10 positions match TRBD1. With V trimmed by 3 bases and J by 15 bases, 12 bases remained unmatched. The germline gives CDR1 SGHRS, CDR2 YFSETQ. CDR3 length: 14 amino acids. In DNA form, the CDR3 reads TGCGCCAGCAGCTCAACGGGACAGGGGAGGATTTTGCATTTT. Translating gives CASSSTGQGRILHF.

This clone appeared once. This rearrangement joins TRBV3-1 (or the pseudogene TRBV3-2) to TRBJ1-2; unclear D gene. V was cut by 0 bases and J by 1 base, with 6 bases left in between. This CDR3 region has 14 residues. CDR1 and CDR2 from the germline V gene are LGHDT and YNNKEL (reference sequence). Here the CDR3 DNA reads TGTGCCAGCAGCCAAGAGGCCGATAACTATGGCTACACCTTC. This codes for CASSQEADNYGYTF.

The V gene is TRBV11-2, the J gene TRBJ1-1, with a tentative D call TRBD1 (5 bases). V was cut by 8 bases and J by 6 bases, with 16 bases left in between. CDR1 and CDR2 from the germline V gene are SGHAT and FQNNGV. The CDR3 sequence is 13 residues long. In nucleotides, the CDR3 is TGTGCCAGCGGGGGGGGATTCTACGCTGAAGCTTTCTTT. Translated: CASGGGFYAEAFF.

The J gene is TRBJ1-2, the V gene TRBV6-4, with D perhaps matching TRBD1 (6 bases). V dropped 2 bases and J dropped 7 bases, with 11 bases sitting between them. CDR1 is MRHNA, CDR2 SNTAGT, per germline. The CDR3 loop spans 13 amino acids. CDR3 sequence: CASSDGRGGGYTF. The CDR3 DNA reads TGTGCCAGCAGTGACGGCCGAGGGGGTGGCTACACCTTC.

The CDR3 DNA reads TGTGCCAGCAGTTCTTCTATTGGGCGAGGGAATTCACCCCTCCACTTT. This codes for CASSSSIGRGNSPLHF. This chain joins TRBV6-5 and TRBJ1-6, with D uncertain. With 4 bases removed from V and 7 bases from J, the gap between germline ends came to 17 bases. This CDR3 is built from 16 residues. CDR1 is MNHEY, CDR2 SVGAGI, per germline.

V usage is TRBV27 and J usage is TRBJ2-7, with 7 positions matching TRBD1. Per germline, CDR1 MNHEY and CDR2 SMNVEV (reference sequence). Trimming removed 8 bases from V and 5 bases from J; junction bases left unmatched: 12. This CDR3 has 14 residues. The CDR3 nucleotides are TGTGCCAGCGGCCGACAGGGACGCCGGGACGAGCAGTACTTC. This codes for CASGRQGRRDEQYF.

CDR3 nucleotides: TGTGCCAGCAGTCCAGGGGGGTCAGATACGCAGTATTTT. Its protein product is CASSPGGSDTQYF. The chain combines TRBV6-5 with TRBJ2-3; weak D call: TRBD1 (7 bases). Trimming shortened V by 5 bases and J by 4 bases, and 10 bases separated the two germline ends. This CDR3 is built from 13 residues. Looked up from germline, CDR1 is MNHEY and CDR2 is SVGAGI.